This T cell receptor (beta chain) emerged from a study of blood T cell repertoires in COVID-19 (dated by TCRdb to about 2020). At the level of the whole study: The collaborator samples originated in the United States, Italy and Spain and spanned the acute and convalescent phases of COVID-19. The dataset comprised deeply sampled blood TCRbeta repertoires from subjects exposed to, actively infected with, or recovered from COVID-19. The samples were drawn from the first 160 participants of the ongoing ImmuneRACE study and from 1,254 subjects provided by 6 global collaborators. The prospective study material was composed of cDNA or gDNA derived from T cells, B-cell-depleted T cells, or PBMCs. Where available, HLA class I and class II types were taken from metadata supplied by the sample provider and were not determined by assay-based typing. A freely available public database, intended as a resource for researchers studying the immune response to SARS-CoV-2, is where the repertoires were released. The sample metadata nearly always contained a de-identified subject ID, COVID-19 status, age in years and sex. The research as a whole found: The amount of clinical and demographic metadata varied by source and participant and was provided uncurated.

Each collaborating institution followed its own protocols to collect whole blood in K2EDTA tubes. For TCRbeta analysis, collaborators shipped samples as frozen whole blood, isolated PBMCs, or DNA extracted from either of those sample types. The CDR3 contains 12 residues, cysteine and phenylalanine counted. Only the CDR3 DNA is retained, 36 bases long and in frame from the first base. V was cut back by 6 bases and J by 5 bases, leaving a gap of 10 bases between them. Looking up the germline V gene yields CDR1 SNHLY and CDR2 FYNNEI. Concerning this clone itself: Which antigen it targets is not known. Base-call qualities are not available, and no considerably larger clone is one nucleotide away.

The immunoSEQ Assay, a bias-controlled multiplex PCR, was used to amplify TCRbeta CDR3 regions from genomic DNA. From the authors' description of their analysis: Within the assay, amplification of reference gene primers was used to estimate how many nucleated cells each sample contained. To quantify the absolute abundance of each unique TCRbeta CDR3 rearrangement, sequence reads were collapsed and filtered. Productive Simpson clonality was computed per sample as the square root of Simpson's diversity index over productive rearrangements. TCRdb took over this immuneACCESS table, retaining in-frame rearrangements with V and J assigned. Such tables are incomplete; in checked studies, under half of the missing clones stem from an unresolved V gene, and the remainder is unexplained. V and J calls and clone size are those listed in that table; D and trimming were worked out from the DNA. The sample table lists about 37,000 clones, 80% of them with a count of one. 14% of the sample lies in the top ten.

The clonotype was recovered from a woman aged 70 to 79 with acute or convalescent COVID-19. The chain couples TRBV2 to TRBJ1-2; the D gene identity is not certain. Sequencing was done on a sample of peripheral blood. The CDR3 loop reads CASRRTGYGYTF. In nucleotide form, the sequence is TGTGCCAGCAGGAGGACGGGGTATGGCTACACCTTC.